This T cell receptor beta chain was obtained from a study of T cells expressing NK-cell markers. Background on the study: Most of the eight sequenced donors were HCMV-seropositive; one was seronegative. Broader study findings: Clarity on HCMV specificity was lacking for the expanded NKG2C+ T cell clones. For a few donors, these clonotypes were likewise the leading ones in the CD3+CD56-NKG2C+ fraction.

It was by 5'RACE template switching with UMIs that TCR beta cDNA was made. TCRdb reworked the 5' RACE reads into one entry per CDR3 protein, no DNA. The sample totals under 500,000 distinct CDR3 sequences. On this clonotype itself: Its specificity is unknown.

Germline loops: CDR1 SGHTA, CDR2 FQGNSA. The CDR3 loop spans 15 amino acids. The V and J genes are TRBV7-2 and TRBJ1-6. The source of this sequence is a woman between 18 and 69 years old in good health. Source material: blood T cells: a sorted CD56 or NKG2C T cell subset, CD4+ or CD8+ T cells, or bulk PBMC T cells (not recorded which). This CDR3 is CASSDQGSYNSPLHF.